These 22 T cell receptor beta chains were all obtained from the same sample, sequenced in a study of response to subunit inactivated influenza vaccine. TCRdb re-analysed the RT-PCR reads in MiXCR, keeping a single row per CDR3 protein. The sample records fewer than 800,000 distinct CDR3 sequences, approximately 14% being singletons. This specimen was PBMCs from blood, taken roughly 12 days after vaccination. The receptors here all came from a man in his fifties who received an inactivated influenza vaccine.

This clonotype appeared many times. This rearrangement joins TRBV19 to TRBJ1-5; 8 bases line up with TRBD1. V lost 10 bases to trimming and J lost 7 bases; unmatched junction nucleotides: 12. The CDR3 extends over 14 amino acids. Looked up from germline, CDR1 is LNHDA and CDR2 is SQIVND (reference sequence). CDR3 sequence: CATSGTGVGQPQHF. The CDR3 DNA reads as TGTGCCACCTCGGGGACAGGAGTAGGCCAGCCCCAGCATTTT. Filled out from reference TRBV19 and TRBJ1-5, the complete variable domain reads DGGITQSPKYLFRKEGQNVTLSCEQNLNHDAMYWYRQDPGQGLRLIYYSQIVNDFQKGDIAEGYSVSREKKESFPLTVTSAQKNPTAFYLCATSGTGVGQPQHFGDGTRLSIL.

This clonotype was seen repeatedly, ten times or more. CDR3 DNA: TGCAGTGCAGGCGCCTACGAGCAGTACTTC. Amino acid sequence: CSAGAYEQYF. The chain has TRBV20-1 and TRBJ2-7; D is ambiguous. The CDR3 is 10 residues long. Trimming removed 6 bases from V and 2 bases from J, with 5 bases in between. CDR1 is DFQATT, CDR2 SNEGSKA, per germline (reference sequence).

The genes are TRBV29-1 and TRBJ2-7; no clear D gene. The CDR3 runs to 13 residues. The germline CDR1 and CDR2 sequences are SQVTM and ANQGSEA. Trimming took off 3 bases at V and 2 bases at J, with 11 bases between the two ends. The CDR3 region is CSVEGSYTYEQYF. In nucleotides, the CDR3 is TGCAGCGTTGAGGGGTCCTACACCTACGAGCAGTACTTC.

The chain couples TRBV4-3 to TRBJ2-5, with D tentatively TRBD2 (6 bases). V lost 1 base to trimming and J lost 2 bases, with 17 bases between them. In germline, CDR1 is LGHNA, CDR2 YSLEER. The CDR3 loop spans 17 amino acids. CDR3 nucleotide sequence: TGCGCCAGCAGCCAAGGAGCTCGGCGGGAAGGTCAAGAGACCCAGTACTTC. Translation: CASSQGARREGQETQYF.

This clonotype was seen a handful of times. The chain is built from TRBV20-1 and TRBJ2-7; tentatively, D is TRBD2 (5 bases). CDR3 size: 12 residues. Germline V gene data show CDR1 as DFQATT and CDR2 as SNEGSKA (reference sequence). Trimming stripped 1 base from V and 1 base from J, with 5 bases between. The CDR3 spells CSARAGSYEQYF. Written as DNA, the CDR3 is TGCAGTGCTAGAGCGGGATCCTACGAGCAGTACTTC.

This clonotype was seen only a few times. The chain has TRBV14 and TRBJ2-1; perhaps TRBD1 as D (5 bases). Germline V CDR1 and CDR2: SGHDN, FVKESK. Trimming took 3 bases from V and 3 from J, leaving 9 bases between them. The CDR3 totals 14 residues. DNA of the CDR3: TGTGCCAGCAGCCACAGGGCCCACTACAATGAGCAGTTCTTC. Protein: CASSHRAHYNEQFF. Filled out from reference TRBV14 and TRBJ2-1, the complete variable domain reads EAGVTQFPSHSVIEKGQTVTLRCDPISGHDNLYWYRRVMGKEIKFLLHFVKESKQDESGMPNNRFLAERTGGTYSTLKVQPAELEDSGVYFCASSHRAHYNEQFFGPGTRLTVL.

This clonotype was detected only a few times. The gene calls are TRBV7-7 and TRBJ2-2; 9 nucleotides line up with TRBD2. CDR3 length: 18 residues. CDR1 and CDR2 from the germline V gene are SSHAT and FNYEAQ (reference sequence). J gave up 0 bases and V 1 base, and 6 bases lay outside the gene matches. Here the CDR3 DNA reads TGTGCCAGCAGCTTAGGATTGCTAGCGGGGCCGAACACCGGGGAGCTGTTTTTT. Translation: CASSLGLLAGPNTGELFF. Filled out from reference TRBV7-7 and TRBJ2-2, the complete variable domain reads GAGVSQSPRYKVTKRGQDVTLRCDPISSHATLYWYQQALGQGPEFLTYFNYEAQPDKSGLPSDRFSAERPEGSISTLTIQRTEQRDSAMYRCASSLGLLAGPNTGELFFGEGSRLTVL.

This rearrangement joins TRBV12-3 or TRBV12-4 to TRBJ1-1; TRBD1 matches at 9 bases. The CDR3 contains 13 residues. V trimming: 4 bases; J trimming: 5 bases; junction bases outside the gene matches: 2. For the CDR3, the DNA is TGTGCCAGCAGTTCCGGGACAGGGACTGAAGCTTTCTTT. This encodes CASSSGTGTEAFF.

The V and J genes are TRBV4-3 and TRBJ2-6, with TRBD2 as a possible D gene (5 bases). Germline loops: CDR1 LGHNA, CDR2 YSLEER. V lost 2 bases, J lost 4 bases, and 18 bases lay in between. This CDR3 has 18 amino acids. The CDR3: CASSQLGLTGKGANVLTF. The CDR3 bases are TGCGCCAGCAGCCAATTGGGCTTGACGGGGAAAGGGGCCAACGTCCTGACTTTC.

Remarks on this clonotype: A much larger clone sits a single nucleotide away, making a read error possible. The rearrangement uses TRBV3-1 and TRBJ2-1; 12 positions match TRBD2. The germline CDR1 and CDR2 sequences are LGHDT and YNNKEL (reference sequence). CDR3 size: 17 residues. The CDR3 DNA sequence: TGTGCCTGCAGCCCACGACCCGGACTAGCGGGATGGAATGAGCAGTTCTTC. This codes for CACSPRPGLAGWNEQFF.

This clonotype was seen repeatedly, ten times or more. The chain combines TRBV28 with TRBJ1-2, with D possibly being TRBD1 (5 bases). Germline CDR1 is MDHEN and CDR2 is SYDVKM. The CDR3 is 15 amino acids. With 6 bases removed from V and 3 bases from J, the gap between germline ends came to 17 bases. CDR3 in DNA: TGTGCCAGCAGCCCTCCGGGACCTACCCACTATGGCTACACCTTC. It is translated as CASSPPGPTHYGYTF.

The chain is built from TRBV5-1 and TRBJ2-7, with 8 bases identical to TRBD1. V shed 1 base, J shed 7 bases, and the junction held 4 bases outside the gene matches. This CDR3 comprises 13 residues. CDR1 is SGHRS and CDR2 is YFSETQ in the germline V gene. CDR3 in DNA: TGCGCCAGCAGCTTGAAGGACAGGGAAGAGCAGTACTTC. Its translation is CASSLKDREEQYF.

The genes are TRBV9 and TRBJ2-3; TRBD1 matches 8 bases. Germline CDR1 and CDR2: SGDLS and YYNGEE. J was trimmed by 3 bases and V by 0 bases; bases with no gene match: 3. The CDR3 length is 15 residues. This CDR3 is CASSVVGQETDTQYF. The CDR3 DNA is TGTGCCAGCAGCGTAGTGGGACAGGAGACAGATACGCAGTATTTT.

This clonotype was recorded a few times. The V and J genes are TRBV7-8 and TRBJ1-5, with D hard to call. Trimming took off 6 bases at V and 4 bases at J, with 22 bases between the two ends. The germline V gene has CDR1 SGHVS and CDR2 FQNEAQ. The CDR3 runs to 17 residues. As DNA, the CDR3 is TGTGCCAGCAGTTCGGGTCAGTCCCGACTCGGTAATCAGCCCCAGCATTTT. This sequence encodes CASSSGQSRLGNQPQHF.

The gene calls are TRBV6-1 and TRBJ2-3; 9 nucleotides match TRBD1. V gave up 6 bases and J gave up 0 bases; unmatched junction bases: 1. The CDR3 runs to 14 residues. The germline V gene has CDR1 MNHNS and CDR2 SASEGT. The CDR3: CASSGQGSTDTQYF. The CDR3 DNA sequence: TGTGCCAGCAGCGGACAGGGGAGCACAGATACGCAGTATTTT.

This clonotype was counted a few times. The chain is built from TRBV20-1 and TRBJ2-1, with 8 nucleotides matching TRBD2. The CDR3 extends over 15 amino acids. The V and J ends lost 3 bases and 1 base, in that order; junction bases with no gene match: 5. Germline CDR1 and CDR2: DFQATT and SNEGSKA (reference sequence). CDR3 amino acids: CSASRLAGSYNEQFF. The DNA of the CDR3 is TGCAGTGCTAGCCGGCTAGCGGGTTCCTACAATGAGCAGTTCTTC.

This clonotype was seen many times. The gene calls are TRBV10-3 and TRBJ2-5, with 9 bases identical to TRBD1. The CDR3 is 14 amino acids. V trimming: 2 bases; J trimming: 6 bases; junction bases outside the gene matches: 4. Germline CDR1 reads ENHRY; CDR2 reads SYGVKD. The CDR3 sequence is CAISEPDRGQTQYF. CDR3 DNA: TGTGCCATCAGTGAGCCGGACAGGGGTCAGACCCAGTACTTC.

This clonotype was recorded at least ten times. The chain combines TRBV9 with TRBJ2-3; 16 nucleotides agree with TRBD2. V gave up 7 bases and J gave up 5 bases; unmatched junction bases: 4. Per the germline V gene, CDR1 is SGDLS and CDR2 is YYNGEE. The CDR3 covers 15 residues. The CDR3 DNA reads as TGTGCCAGCTCTGGGACTAGCGGGAGGGGAGATACGCAGTATTTT. Amino acids: CASSGTSGRGDTQYF.

The chain is built from TRBV20-1 and TRBJ2-1; 10 bases match TRBD2. The CDR3 length is 14 residues. The V gene end was trimmed by 0 bases and the J gene end by 9 bases; junction bases not matched to a gene: 5. The germline CDR1 and CDR2 sequences are DFQATT and SNEGSKA (reference sequence). The CDR3 sequence is CSARDTGTSVEQFF. The CDR3 nucleotides are TGCAGTGCTAGAGATACCGGGACTAGCGTTGAGCAGTTCTTC.

This clonotype was observed a few times. The V and J genes are TRBV5-1 and TRBJ2-3, with TRBD2 matching 7 bases. Germline V lookup: CDR1 SGHRS, CDR2 YFSETQ. The CDR3 contains 18 residues. V trimming: 3 bases; J trimming: 0 bases; junction bases outside the gene matches: 13. The CDR3 spells CASSSTGAGLTSTDTQYF. The CDR3 nucleotides read TGCGCCAGCAGCTCGACGGGAGCGGGGCTAACTAGCACAGATACGCAGTATTTT.

This clonotype was observed a handful of times. The gene calls are TRBV4-2 and TRBJ1-2; 9 nucleotides match TRBD1. V dropped 2 bases and J dropped 7; count of bases not matched to a gene: 5. CDR1 LGHNA and CDR2 YNFKEQ come from the germline V gene. There are 14 residues in the CDR3. CDR3 loop: CASSQQQGAPGYTF. For the CDR3, the DNA is TGTGCCAGCAGCCAACAACAGGGGGCCCCTGGCTACACCTTC.

This chain connects TRBV7-2 to TRBJ2-3; TRBD2 aligns across 9 bases. V gave up 3 bases and J gave up 4 bases; unmatched junction bases: 5. The CDR3 covers 15 residues. The V gene's germline CDR1 is SGHTA and CDR2 FQGNSA. Written as DNA, the CDR3 is TGTGCCAGCAGCTTCGGACTAGCGCAGGCAGATACGCAGTATTTT. Translated, it gives CASSFGLAQADTQYF.